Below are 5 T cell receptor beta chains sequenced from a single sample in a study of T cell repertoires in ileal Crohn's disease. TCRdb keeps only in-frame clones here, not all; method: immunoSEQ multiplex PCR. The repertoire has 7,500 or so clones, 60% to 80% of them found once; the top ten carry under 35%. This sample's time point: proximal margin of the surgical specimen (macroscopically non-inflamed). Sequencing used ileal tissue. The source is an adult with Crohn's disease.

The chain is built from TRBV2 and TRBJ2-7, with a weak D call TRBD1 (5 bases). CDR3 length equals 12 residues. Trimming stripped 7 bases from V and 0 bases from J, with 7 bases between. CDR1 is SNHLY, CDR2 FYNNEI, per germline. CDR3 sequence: CASTRVSYEQYF. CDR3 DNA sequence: TGTGCCAGCACCAGGGTCTCCTACGAGCAGTACTTC.

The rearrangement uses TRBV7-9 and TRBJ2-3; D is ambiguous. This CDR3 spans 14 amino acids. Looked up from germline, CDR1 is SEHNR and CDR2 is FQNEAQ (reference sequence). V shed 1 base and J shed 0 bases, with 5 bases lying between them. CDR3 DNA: TGTGCCAGCAGCTTAGTCATCAGCACAGATACGCAGTATTTT. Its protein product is CASSLVISTDTQYF. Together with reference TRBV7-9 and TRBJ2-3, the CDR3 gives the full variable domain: DTGVSQNPRHKITKRGQNVTFRCDPISEHNRLYWYRQTLGQGPEFLTYFQNEAQLEKSRLLSDRFSAERPKGSFSTLEIQRTEQGDSAMYLCASSLVISTDTQYFGPGTRLTVL.

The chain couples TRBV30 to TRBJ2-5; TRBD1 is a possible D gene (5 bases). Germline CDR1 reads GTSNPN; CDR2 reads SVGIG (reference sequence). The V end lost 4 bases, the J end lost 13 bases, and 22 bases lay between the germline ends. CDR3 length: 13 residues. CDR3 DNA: TGTGCCTGGAAAACAGGAACACCTCGCCCGTTGTACTTC. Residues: CAWKTGTPRPLYF.

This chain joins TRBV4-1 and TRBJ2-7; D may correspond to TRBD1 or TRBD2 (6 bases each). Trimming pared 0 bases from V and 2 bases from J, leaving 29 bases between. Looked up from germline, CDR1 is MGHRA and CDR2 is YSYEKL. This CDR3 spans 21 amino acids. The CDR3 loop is CASSQESVTGEGGRWPYEQYF. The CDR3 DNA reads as TGCGCCAGCAGCCAAGAATCGGTGACAGGTGAGGGGGGACGGTGGCCCTACGAGCAGTACTTC.

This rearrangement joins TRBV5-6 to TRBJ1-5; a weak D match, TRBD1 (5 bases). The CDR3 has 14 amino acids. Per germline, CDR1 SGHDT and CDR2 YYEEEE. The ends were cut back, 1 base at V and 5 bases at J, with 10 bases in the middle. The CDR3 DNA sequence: TGTGCCAGCAGCTTGAATGGCAGGGATCAGCCCCAGCATTTT. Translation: CASSLNGRDQPQHF.